This T cell receptor beta chain is from a study of T cells in Graves' hyperthyroidism and ophthalmopathy. Study at large: Sampling of peripheral blood happened at initial diagnosis, prior to any treatment.

Study outcomes and limitations: In validation, the model predicted ophthalmopathy. These predictions came a median about 6.5 months before onset. Appearing also in blood were most of the thyroid clonotypes expanded above 0.001.

This clonotype was picked up many times. Antigen unknown. For the diagnoses, clinical symptoms, serum thyroxine and TRAb, thyroid ultrasound and orbital computed tomography were used. V shed 2 bases and J shed 7 bases, with 15 bases lying between them. Germline CDR1 is LGHDT and CDR2 is YNNKEL (reference sequence). CDR3 length: 14 residues. Researchers amplified the TCR beta CDR3 regions from RNA transcripts. Using the HTBI primer set, a first-round RT-PCR was run on the TCR CDR3. TCRdb ran MiXCR on the multiplex PCR reads and lists one entry per CDR3 protein. The sample has more than 350,000 distinct CDR3 sequences; roughly 15% are singletons.

Material: blood. This clonotype originated in an older woman with Graves' ophthalmopathy. The genes are TRBV3-1 and TRBJ2-7; D might be TRBD1 (6 bases). CDR3 DNA: TGTGCCAGCAGCCAATTGGATCAGGGGAATGAGCAGTACTTC. Protein product: CASSQLDQGNEQYF.